This T cell receptor (beta chain) was identified in a study of PD-1 blockade in classical Hodgkin lymphoma. Findings and limits, study-wide: When set against healthy donors, newly diagnosed patients were reported to show lower baseline TCR diversity. Whatever underlies the repertoire differences (possibly disease activity or prior therapy) remains undefined.

Relapse after autologous stem cell transplantation occurred in every patient, and brentuximab vedotin exposure varied. Classifying best responses yielded complete response, partial response or progressive disease. As to this clone: The antigen is not known.

Data came from immunoSEQ multiplex PCR; TCRdb stores just in-frame clones and leaves some out. The sample has around 40,000 clones, roughly 78% seen once; the top ten hold 13%. This sequence was found in a human donor with classical Hodgkin lymphoma. The sample here was peripheral blood mononuclear cells (PBMCs), taken at baseline.

The CDR3 DNA is TGTGCCAGCAGCCACGGGGGCCTATTCGGAGATACGCAGTATTTT. Protein sequence: CASSHGGLFGDTQYF. This rearrangement joins TRBV2 to TRBJ2-3, with D perhaps assigned TRBD1 or TRBD2 (6 bases each). CDR1 is SNHLY and CDR2 is FYNNEI in the germline V gene. This CDR3 contains 15 residues. Trimming shortened V by 6 bases and J by 5 bases, and 18 bases separated the two germline ends.